The 9 T cell receptor beta chains below come from one sample, sequenced in a study of T cell responses to AZD1222 COVID-19 vaccine. Assay used: immunoSEQ multiplex PCR; TCRdb lists only in-frame clones, some missing. The table lists approximately 150,000 clones, 90% to 95% of them singletons. The sequenced sample was peripheral blood, obtained 28 days after the second AZD1222 dose. The source of these receptors is an adult who received the AZD1222 COVID-19 vaccine.

The chain links TRBV19 to TRBJ2-3, with D perhaps matching TRBD1 (5 bases). Trimming took 3 bases from V and 5 from J, leaving 12 bases between them. The V gene's germline CDR1 is LNHDA and CDR2 SQIVND (reference sequence). The CDR3 loop spans 14 amino acids. The CDR3 is CASSILTVRDTQYF. CDR3 bases: TGTGCCAGTAGTATCCTGACAGTACGAGATACGCAGTATTTT.

This clone was counted once. The rearrangement links TRBV6-5 to TRBJ1-5, with D unresolved. CDR1 MNHEY and CDR2 SVGAGI come from the germline V gene. CDR3 length: 13 residues. The ends were cut back, 9 bases at V and 4 bases at J, with 13 bases in the middle. CDR3 DNA sequence: TGTGCCAGTGGCCTAATGGGTAATCAGCCCCAGCATTTT. This gives the protein CASGLMGNQPQHF.

The chain joins TRBV3-1 (or the pseudogene TRBV3-2) to TRBJ2-3; no reliable D call. This CDR3 has 15 amino acids. CDR1 and CDR2 (germline): LGHDT, YNNKEL (reference sequence). V was trimmed by 0 bases and J by 2 bases, leaving 9 bases between them. CDR3: CASSQEGNYTDTQYF. The CDR3 DNA reads as TGTGCCAGCAGCCAAGAGGGGAATTACACAGATACGCAGTATTTT.

The chain employs TRBV5-4 and TRBJ1-2, with 11 bases fitting TRBD1. The CDR3 covers 14 residues. V shed 5 bases, J shed 6 bases, and the junction held 6 bases outside the gene matches. Germline CDR1 is SGHNT and CDR2 is YYREEE (reference sequence). The CDR3 region has the DNA TGTGCCAGCAGATGGGACAGGGGGGTTGATGGCTACACCTTC. This gives the protein CASRWDRGVDGYTF.

The rearrangement links TRBV25-1 to TRBJ1-5; unclear D gene. This CDR3 region has 14 residues. The V end was cut by 1 base, the J end by 6 bases, with 10 bases between. Germline CDR1 is MGHDK and CDR2 is SYGVNS. The CDR3, as DNA: TGTGCCAGCAGTGAATGGGAGGGCGGTCAGCCCCAGCATTTT. Protein product: CASSEWEGGQPQHF.

The chain has TRBV25-1 and TRBJ2-7; D is possibly TRBD2 (6 bases). V lost 1 base and J lost 2, with 15 bases in between. This CDR3 has 16 residues. From germline, CDR1 is MGHDK and CDR2 SYGVNS. In nucleotides, the CDR3 is TGTGCCAGCAGTGAATGGGCGGGGCAGGGAGCCTACGAGCAGTACTTC. Its protein is CASSEWAGQGAYEQYF.

V usage is TRBV3-1 (or the pseudogene TRBV3-2) and J usage is TRBJ1-3; no reliable D call. CDR1 LGHDT and CDR2 YNNKEL come from the germline V gene (reference sequence). Deletions cut 5 bases from V and 8 bases from J, with 13 bases between. The CDR3 has 13 residues. In DNA form, the CDR3 reads TGTGCCAGCAGCTCCAGAGGCAGTCACACCATATATTTT. Its protein is CASSSRGSHTIYF.

The V and J genes are TRBV24-1 and TRBJ1-4; D is perhaps TRBD1 (6 bases). CDR3 size: 12 residues. The V and J ends lost 11 bases and 6 bases respectively, with 12 bases between them. Germline CDR1 is KGHDR and CDR2 is SFDVKD. The CDR3 nucleotides are TGTGCCATTTCAAAGGGGGATGAAAAACTGTTTTTT. The encoded protein is CAISKGDEKLFF.

The chain recombines TRBV13 with TRBJ1-3; D call uncertain. Germline values: CDR1 PRHDT, CDR2 FYEKMQ (reference sequence). CDR3 length: 16 amino acids. The V end was cut by 5 bases, the J end by 2 bases, with 16 bases between. The CDR3 reads CASSRRGPRPGNTIYF. The CDR3 nucleotides are TGTGCCAGCAGCCGGCGAGGCCCCAGGCCTGGAAACACCATATATTTT.